This is a list of T cell receptor beta chains from one sample in a study of blood T cell repertoires in COVID-19. Method: immunoSEQ multiplex PCR; TCRdb's copy keeps in-frame clones and lacks some. The data contain tens of thousands of clones, 85% to 90% of them singletons. The specimen was peripheral blood. The source is a man between 70 and 80 years old with active COVID-19. The CDR3 runs from the conserved cysteine through the conserved F or W. A D gene is named only where the DNA matches it firmly. Some rows mark clone size as missing; the rest say once, few, many or name a class of expanded clone.

j_call,d_call,v_call,clone_size,cdr3_aa,cdr3_nt
TRBJ2-6,.,TRBV7-2,.,CASSLGHLSGANVLTF,TGTGCCAGCAGCTTAGGGCACCTCTCTGGGGCCAACGTCCTGACTTTC
TRBJ1-1,TRBD1,TRBV28,once,CASSTGDEAFF,TGTGCCAGCAGTACAGGGGATGAAGCTTTCTTT
TRBJ1-1,.,TRBV27,.,CASSYQGGVTEAFF,TGTGCCAGCAGTTATCAGGGAGGCGTCACTGAAGCTTTCTTT
TRBJ2-1,.,TRBV19,.,CASSMDQGPYNEQFF,TGTGCCAGTAGTATGGACCAGGGCCCCTACAATGAGCAGTTCTTC
TRBJ2-7,TRBD2,TRBV6-5,.,CASSYSYRAGYYEQYF,TGTGCCAGCAGTTACTCGTATCGAGCGGGGTACTACGAGCAGTACTTC
TRBJ1-2,.,TRBV12-3/TRBV12-4,.,CASSLGLYGYTF,TGTGCCAGCAGTTTAGGTCTCTATGGCTACACCTTC
TRBJ2-6,.,TRBV5-1,once,CASSLGGSGANVLTF,TGCGCCAGCAGCTTGGGGGGCTCAGGGGCCAACGTCCTGACTTTC
TRBJ1-2,TRBD1,TRBV2,.,CASSGIGGRGYTF,TGTGCCAGCAGTGGGATAGGGGGCAGGGGCTACACCTTC
TRBJ2-1,TRBD2,TRBV24-1,once,CATRGRGRASYNEQFF,TGTGCCACCAGAGGTCGGGGGAGGGCTTCCTACAATGAGCAGTTCTTC
TRBJ2-6,.,TRBV9,.,CASSVGSTGANVLTF,TGTGCCAGCAGCGTCGGGAGTACTGGGGCCAACGTCCTGACTTTC
TRBJ1-1,.,TRBV7-2,.,CASSASTGNTEAFF,TGTGCCAGCAGCGCCAGTACAGGGAACACTGAAGCTTTCTTT
TRBJ2-7,TRBD1,TRBV25-1,.,CASSGGQGIYEQYF,TGTGCCAGCAGTGGGGGACAGGGCATATACGAGCAGTACTTC
TRBJ1-3,.,TRBV28,once,CASSLDSSPSGNTIYF,TGTGCCAGCAGTTTAGACAGCAGTCCCTCTGGAAACACCATATATTTT
TRBJ2-2,TRBD1,TRBV5-4,.,CASSLGGQGATGELFF,TGTGCCAGCAGCTTGGGTGGCCAGGGGGCTACCGGGGAGCTGTTTTTT
TRBJ2-7,TRBD1,TRBV7-2,.,CASSSGQIYEQYF,TGTGCCAGCAGCTCGGGACAGATCTACGAGCAGTACTTC
TRBJ2-7,.,TRBV2,.,CASSRDLTREQYF,TGTGCCAGCAGTAGGGACTTGACACGCGAGCAGTACTTC
TRBJ1-2,.,TRBV28,.,CASSLDSPRRYGYTF,TGTGCCAGCAGTCTTGACAGTCCTAGGCGATATGGCTACACCTTC
TRBJ2-5,TRBD1,TRBV6-2/TRBV6-3,.,CASSPPGQPGETQYF,TGTGCCAGCAGCCCTCCGGGACAGCCCGGAGAGACCCAGTACTTC
TRBJ2-1,TRBD2,TRBV29-1,.,CSARGRESYNEQFF,TGCAGCGCTCGCGGGAGGGAGTCCTACAATGAGCAGTTCTTC
TRBJ1-2,.,TRBV27,.,CASRVHGGGYTF,TGTGCCAGCAGGGTCCACGGGGGTGGCTACACCTTC
TRBJ2-7,.,TRBV18,.,CASSPVLGGGEQYF,TGTGCCAGCTCACCCGTCCTGGGTGGGGGGGAGCAGTACTTC
TRBJ2-7,TRBD1,TRBV5-1,.,CASSWGTGTYEQYF,TGCGCCAGCAGCTGGGGGACAGGAACCTACGAGCAGTACTTC
TRBJ1-1,.,TRBV19,few,CASMGGLVTEAFF,TGTGCCAGTATGGGGGGTCTGGTGACTGAAGCTTTCTTT
TRBJ2-1,TRBD2,TRBV2,.,CASSTRLAGSYNEQFF,TGTGCCAGCAGTACAAGACTAGCGGGCTCCTACAATGAGCAGTTCTTC
TRBJ2-1,.,TRBV7-3,once,CASSLGLNEQFF,TGTGCCAGCAGCTTGGGACTCAATGAGCAGTTCTTC